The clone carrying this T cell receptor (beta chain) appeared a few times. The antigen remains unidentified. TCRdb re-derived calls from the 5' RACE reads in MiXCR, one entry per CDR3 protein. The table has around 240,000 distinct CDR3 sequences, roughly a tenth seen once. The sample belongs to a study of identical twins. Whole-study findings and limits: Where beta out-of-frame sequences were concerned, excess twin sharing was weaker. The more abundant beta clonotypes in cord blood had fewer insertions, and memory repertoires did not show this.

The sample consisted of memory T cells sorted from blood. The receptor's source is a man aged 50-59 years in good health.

The CDR3, as DNA: TGTGCCAGCAGCTTAGATAGCCCATACAATGAGCAGTTCTTC. Its translation is CASSLDSPYNEQFF. The chain is built from TRBV7-8 and TRBJ2-1; D is uncertain. Germline lookup yields CDR1 SGHVS and CDR2 FQNEAQ. The CDR3 runs 14 residues. Trimming took off 1 base at V and 4 bases at J, with 8 bases between the two ends.